This TCR beta chain was obtained from a study of early stage breast cancer tumors. As for the study in general: Most invasive tumors, about 75% of the 16, were ER+/PR+/HER2-.

Profiling relied on immunoSEQ multiplex PCR, and the TCRdb table lists in-frame clones only, not all of them. The table has more than 55,000 clones, approximately 84% seen once; the top ten hold 4.7%. After removal of 3 bases from V and 7 bases from J, the junction contained 9 bases not matched to a gene. The CDR3 is 15 amino acids. From germline, CDR1 is LNHDA and CDR2 SQIVND (reference sequence). The rearrangement links TRBV19 to TRBJ1-5, with 7 bases fitting TRBD1. Sequences were obtained from blood. The receptor was isolated from a person aged 40-50 years with breast cancer. The CDR3 region is CASSIFRGAEQPQHF. The CDR3 DNA is TGTGCCAGTAGTATTTTCAGGGGGGCTGAGCAGCCCCAGCATTTT.